These 5 T cell receptor beta chains were all obtained from the same sample, sequenced in a study of blood T cells in healthy people across ages. Primed by a sample-barcoded 5' primer and a J-beta primer mix, a second PCR proceeded for 7 to 11 cycles. TCRdb re-derived calls from the 5' RACE reads in MiXCR, one entry per CDR3 protein. The sample has 800,000 to 1,000,000 distinct CDR3 sequences, around 48% seen once. The sequenced sample was blood. Receptors were obtained from a man aged 30-40 years in good health.

This clonotype was observed a few times. This sequence joins TRBV10-3 and TRBJ2-7; TRBD1 matches 8 bases. Trimming at V came to 3 bases and at J to 2 bases, leaving 3 bases not matched to a gene. The length of the CDR3 is 14 residues. In germline, CDR1 is ENHRY, CDR2 SYGVKD. The CDR3 DNA sequence: TGTGCCATCAGTGACGGACAGGGTCCCTACGAGCAGTACTTC. Translated: CAISDGQGPYEQYF.

The table lists this clonotype with a few counts. V is TRBV11-2 and J is TRBJ2-4; TRBD1 matches at 8 bases. Germline V gene sequence: CDR1 SGHAT, CDR2 FQNNGV. This CDR3 is built from 18 residues. V was pared by 2 bases and J by 0 bases, with 9 bases of the junction left unmatched. The CDR3 nucleotides read TGTGCCAGCAGCTTAATACAGGGGGGAACCCTAGCCAAAAACATTCAGTACTTC. Translation gives CASSLIQGGTLAKNIQYF.

About this clonotype: A much larger clonotype is one base distant, so this may be a read error. The chain links TRBV29-1 to TRBJ2-3; D uncertain. CDR3 length equals 11 residues. Per the germline V gene, CDR1 is SQVTM and CDR2 is ANQGSEA. CDR3: CSIEETSTQYF. CDR3 DNA sequence: TGCAGCATTGAAGAAACCAGTACGCAGTATTTT.

In this sample, this clonotype turned up a few times. This chain links TRBV20-1 with TRBJ2-7, with D tentatively TRBD2 (6 bases). Trimming cost V 3 bases and J 2 bases, with 14 bases left between them. CDR1 is DFQATT and CDR2 is SNEGSKA in the germline V gene (reference sequence). The CDR3 runs to 14 residues. In nucleotides, the CDR3 is TGCAGTGCTAGGAGGGCGGGGAGGACCTACGAGCAGTACTTC. This sequence encodes CSARRAGRTYEQYF.

This chain joins TRBV20-1 and TRBJ2-1; D unresolved. The length of the CDR3 is 11 residues. Germline values: CDR1 DFQATT, CDR2 SNEGSKA (reference sequence). The V gene lost 6 bases and the J gene lost 4 bases, with 7 bases spanning the gap. CDR3 loop: CSAPAYNEQFF. The CDR3 coding sequence is TGCAGTGCCCCCGCTTACAATGAGCAGTTCTTC.